The present entry profiles one T cell receptor beta chain with its context. Antigen unknown. The entry originates in a study of cytomegalovirus exposure and HLA in healthy donors. The V gene lost 2 bases and the J gene lost 0 bases, with 9 bases spanning the gap. The CDR3 is made up of 15 amino acids. Germline V gives CDR1 MNHEY, CDR2 SVGAGI. General study findings and limits: Trimming of TCR beta V- and J-genes showed a link, identified in a later analysis, to a missense DCLRE1C variant.

The PCR made use of 60 Vbeta and 13 Jbeta primers. Method: immunoSEQ multiplex PCR; TCRdb's copy keeps in-frame clones and lacks some. This sample has some 120,000 clones; approximately 15% occur once, and the top ten carry 1.9%. The receptor comes from a woman younger than 30 in good health and CMV-seronegative. The gene calls are TRBV6-5 and TRBJ2-3, with D possibly being TRBD1 (6 bases). Sequences were obtained from PBMCs. CDR3: CASSYMGASTDTQYF. In DNA, the CDR3 is TGTGCCAGCAGTTACATGGGGGCTAGCACAGATACGCAGTATTTT.